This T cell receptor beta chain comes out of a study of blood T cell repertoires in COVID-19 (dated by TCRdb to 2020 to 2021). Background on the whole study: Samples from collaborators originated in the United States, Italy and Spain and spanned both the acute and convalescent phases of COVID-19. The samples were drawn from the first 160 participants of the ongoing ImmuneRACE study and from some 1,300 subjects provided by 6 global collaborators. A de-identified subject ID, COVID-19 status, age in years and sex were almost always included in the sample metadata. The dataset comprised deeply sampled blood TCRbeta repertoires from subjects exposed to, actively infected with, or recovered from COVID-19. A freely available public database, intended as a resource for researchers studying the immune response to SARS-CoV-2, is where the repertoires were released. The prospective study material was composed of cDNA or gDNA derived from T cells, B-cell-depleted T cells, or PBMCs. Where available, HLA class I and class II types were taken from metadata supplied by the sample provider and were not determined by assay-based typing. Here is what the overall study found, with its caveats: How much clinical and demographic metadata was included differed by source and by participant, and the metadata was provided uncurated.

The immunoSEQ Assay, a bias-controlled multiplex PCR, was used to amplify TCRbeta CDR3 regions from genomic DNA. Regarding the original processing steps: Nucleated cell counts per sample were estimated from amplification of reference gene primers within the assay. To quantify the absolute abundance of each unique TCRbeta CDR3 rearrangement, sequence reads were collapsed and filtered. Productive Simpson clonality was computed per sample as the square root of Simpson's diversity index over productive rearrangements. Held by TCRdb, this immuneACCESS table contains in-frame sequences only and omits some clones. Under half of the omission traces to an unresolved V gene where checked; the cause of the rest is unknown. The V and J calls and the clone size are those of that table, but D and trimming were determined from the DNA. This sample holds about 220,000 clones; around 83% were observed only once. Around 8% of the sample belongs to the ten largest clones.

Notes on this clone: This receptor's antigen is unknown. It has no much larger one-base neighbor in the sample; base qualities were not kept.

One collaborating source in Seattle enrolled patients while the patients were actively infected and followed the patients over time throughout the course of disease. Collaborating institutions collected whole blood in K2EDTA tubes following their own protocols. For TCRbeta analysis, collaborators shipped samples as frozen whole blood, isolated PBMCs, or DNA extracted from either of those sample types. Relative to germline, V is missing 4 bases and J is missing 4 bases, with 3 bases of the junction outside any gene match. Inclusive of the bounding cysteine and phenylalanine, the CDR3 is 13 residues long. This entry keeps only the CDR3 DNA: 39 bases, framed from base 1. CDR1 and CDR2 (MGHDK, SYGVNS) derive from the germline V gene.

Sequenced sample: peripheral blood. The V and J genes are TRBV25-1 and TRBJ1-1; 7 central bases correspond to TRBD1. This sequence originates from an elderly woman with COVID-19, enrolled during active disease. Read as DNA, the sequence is TGTGCCAGCAGTGGGGGACAGTTCACTGAAGCTTTCTTT. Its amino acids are CASSGGQFTEAFF.